Below, one T cell receptor (beta chain) is given with its context. What it binds is unknown. The PCR was carried out with 60 Vbeta primers and 13 Jbeta primers. Produced via immunoSEQ multiplex PCR; TCRdb's table is partial and in-frame only. This table has over 150,000 clones, approximately 80% appearing once. The entry originates in a study of cytomegalovirus exposure and HLA in healthy donors. CDR1 and CDR2 (germline): SGHRS, YFSETQ. The CDR3 consists of 14 residues. The J segment lost 0 bases and the V segment lost 7 bases, leaving 6 bases of the junction unmatched. Study-wide results and caveats: Reports showed the classifier diagnosing cytomegalovirus status with high specificity and sensitivity.

Sequencing was carried out using PBMCs. The chain employs TRBV5-1 and TRBJ1-1; 7 bases are shared with TRBD1. The source of this sequence is a man between 18 and 35 years old in good health and CMV-seropositive. DNA for the CDR3: TGCGCCAGCCGATCCGGGACAGTGAACACTGAAGCTTTCTTT. This gives the protein CASRSGTVNTEAFF.